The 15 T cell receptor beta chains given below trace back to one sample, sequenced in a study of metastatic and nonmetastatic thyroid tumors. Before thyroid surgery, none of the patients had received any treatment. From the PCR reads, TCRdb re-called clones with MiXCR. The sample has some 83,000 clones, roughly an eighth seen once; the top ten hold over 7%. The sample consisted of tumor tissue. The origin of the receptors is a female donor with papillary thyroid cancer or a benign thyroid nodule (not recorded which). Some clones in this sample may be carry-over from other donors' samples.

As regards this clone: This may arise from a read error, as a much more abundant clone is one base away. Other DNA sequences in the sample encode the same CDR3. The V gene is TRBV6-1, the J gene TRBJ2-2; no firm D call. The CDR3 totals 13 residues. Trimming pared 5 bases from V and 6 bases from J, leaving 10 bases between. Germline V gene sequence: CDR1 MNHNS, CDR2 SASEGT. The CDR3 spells CASSQPRPGELFF. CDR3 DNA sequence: TGTGCCAGCAGTCAACCGCGTCCCGGGGAGCTGTTTTTT.

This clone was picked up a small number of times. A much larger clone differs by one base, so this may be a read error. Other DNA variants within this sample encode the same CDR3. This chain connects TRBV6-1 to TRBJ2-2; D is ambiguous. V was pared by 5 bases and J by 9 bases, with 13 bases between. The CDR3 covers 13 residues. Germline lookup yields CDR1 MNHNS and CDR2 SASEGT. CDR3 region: CASSQPRPRELFF. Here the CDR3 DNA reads TGTGCCAGCAGTCAACCGCGGCCCCGGGAGCTGTTTTTT.

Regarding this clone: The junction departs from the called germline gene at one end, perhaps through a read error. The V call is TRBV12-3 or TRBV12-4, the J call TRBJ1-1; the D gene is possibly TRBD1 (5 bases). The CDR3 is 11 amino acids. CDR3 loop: CASRLTVHAFF. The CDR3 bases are TGTGCCAGCAGGCTGACAGTGCACGCTTTCTTC.

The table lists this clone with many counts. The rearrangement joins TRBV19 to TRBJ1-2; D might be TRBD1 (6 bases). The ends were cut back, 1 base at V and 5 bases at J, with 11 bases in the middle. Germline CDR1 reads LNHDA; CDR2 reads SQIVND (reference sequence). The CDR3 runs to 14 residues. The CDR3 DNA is TGTGCCAGTAGTATAGGGCAGGGGCCTTATGGCTACACCTTC. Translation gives CASSIGQGPYGYTF.

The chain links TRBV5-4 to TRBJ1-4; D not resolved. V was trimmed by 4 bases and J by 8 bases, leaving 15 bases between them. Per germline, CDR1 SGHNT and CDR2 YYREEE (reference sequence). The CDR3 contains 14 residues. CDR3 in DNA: TGTGCCAGCAGCCGGACGGGAGGTGAGGAAAAACTGTTTTTT. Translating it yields CASSRTGGEEKLFF. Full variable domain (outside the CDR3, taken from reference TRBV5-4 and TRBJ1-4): ETGVTQSPTHLIKTRGQQVTLRCSSQSGHNTVSWYQQALGQGPQFIFQYYREEENGRGNFPPRFSGLQFPNYSSELNVNALELDDSALYLCASSRTGGEEKLFFGSGTQLSVL.

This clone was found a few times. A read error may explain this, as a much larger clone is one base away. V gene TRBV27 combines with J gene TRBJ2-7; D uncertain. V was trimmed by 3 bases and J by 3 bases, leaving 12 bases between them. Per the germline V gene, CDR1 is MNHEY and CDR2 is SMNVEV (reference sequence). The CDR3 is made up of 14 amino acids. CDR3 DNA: TGTGCCAGCAGTTTTAGTGGCTATGGCTACGAGCAGTACTTC. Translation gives CASSFSGYGYEQYF.

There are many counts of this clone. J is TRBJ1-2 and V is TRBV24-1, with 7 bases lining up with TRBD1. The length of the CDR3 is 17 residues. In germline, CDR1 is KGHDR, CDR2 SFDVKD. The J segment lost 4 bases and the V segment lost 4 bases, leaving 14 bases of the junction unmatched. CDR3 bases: TGTGCCACCAGTGACCCACACCAGCCACAGGGGAGCTATGGCTACACCTTC. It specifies CATSDPHQPQGSYGYTF.

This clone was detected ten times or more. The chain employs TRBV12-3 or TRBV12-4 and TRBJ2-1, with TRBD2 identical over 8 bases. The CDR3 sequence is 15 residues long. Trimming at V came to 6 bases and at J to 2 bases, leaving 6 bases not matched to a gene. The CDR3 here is CASSPSGSAYNEQFF. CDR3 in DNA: TGTGCCAGCAGCCCCAGCGGGAGCGCCTACAATGAGCAGTTCTTC.

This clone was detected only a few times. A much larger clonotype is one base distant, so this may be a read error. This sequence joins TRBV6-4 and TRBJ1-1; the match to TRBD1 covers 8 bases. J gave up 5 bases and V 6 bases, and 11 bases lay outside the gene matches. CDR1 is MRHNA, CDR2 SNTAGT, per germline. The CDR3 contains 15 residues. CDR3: CASSINGQGRTEAFF. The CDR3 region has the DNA TGTGCCAGCAGCATCAACGGACAGGGACGAACTGAAGCTTTCTTT.

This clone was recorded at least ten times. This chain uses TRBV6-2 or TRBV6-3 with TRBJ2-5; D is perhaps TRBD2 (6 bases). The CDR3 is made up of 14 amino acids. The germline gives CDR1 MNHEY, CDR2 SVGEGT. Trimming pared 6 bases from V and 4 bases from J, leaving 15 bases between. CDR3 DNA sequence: TGTGCCAGCAGAGCGTCGGGAGTTTCAGAGACCCAGTACTTC. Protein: CASRASGVSETQYF.

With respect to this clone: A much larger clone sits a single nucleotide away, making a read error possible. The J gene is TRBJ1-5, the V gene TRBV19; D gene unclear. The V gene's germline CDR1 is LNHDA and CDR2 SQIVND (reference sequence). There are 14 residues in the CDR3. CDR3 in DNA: TGTGCCAGTAGTATAGGCTACGGGAATCATCCCCAGCATTTT. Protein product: CASSIGYGNHPQHF.

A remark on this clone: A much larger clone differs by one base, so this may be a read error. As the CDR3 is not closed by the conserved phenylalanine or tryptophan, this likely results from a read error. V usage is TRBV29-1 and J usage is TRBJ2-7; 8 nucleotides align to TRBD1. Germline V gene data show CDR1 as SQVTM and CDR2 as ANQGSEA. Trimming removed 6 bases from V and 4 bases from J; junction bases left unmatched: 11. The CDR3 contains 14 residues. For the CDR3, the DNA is TGCAGCGTAGACCCCGGGACAGGCCCGTACGAGCAGTACTCC. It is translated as CSVDPGTGPYEQYS.

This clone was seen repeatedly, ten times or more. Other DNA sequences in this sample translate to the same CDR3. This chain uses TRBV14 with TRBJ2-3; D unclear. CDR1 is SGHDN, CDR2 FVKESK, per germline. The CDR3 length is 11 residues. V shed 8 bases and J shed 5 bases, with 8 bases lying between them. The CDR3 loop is CASALGDTQYF. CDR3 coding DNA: TGTGCCAGCGCGTTAGGAGATACGCAGTATTTT.

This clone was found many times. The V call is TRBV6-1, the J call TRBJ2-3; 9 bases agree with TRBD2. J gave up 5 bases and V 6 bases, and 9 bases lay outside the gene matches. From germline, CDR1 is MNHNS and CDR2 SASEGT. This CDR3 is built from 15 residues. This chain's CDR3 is CASSLAGPRGDTQYF. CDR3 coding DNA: TGTGCCAGCAGCCTAGCGGGACCACGGGGAGATACGCAGTATTTT.

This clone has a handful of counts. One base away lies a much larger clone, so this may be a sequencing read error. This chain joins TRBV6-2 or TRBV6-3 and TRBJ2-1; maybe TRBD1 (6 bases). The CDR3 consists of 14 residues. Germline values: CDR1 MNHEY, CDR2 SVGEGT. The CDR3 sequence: CVTSTGKGNNEQFF. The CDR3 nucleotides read TGTGTCACCTCGACAGGTAAGGGGAATAATGAGCAGTTCTTC.